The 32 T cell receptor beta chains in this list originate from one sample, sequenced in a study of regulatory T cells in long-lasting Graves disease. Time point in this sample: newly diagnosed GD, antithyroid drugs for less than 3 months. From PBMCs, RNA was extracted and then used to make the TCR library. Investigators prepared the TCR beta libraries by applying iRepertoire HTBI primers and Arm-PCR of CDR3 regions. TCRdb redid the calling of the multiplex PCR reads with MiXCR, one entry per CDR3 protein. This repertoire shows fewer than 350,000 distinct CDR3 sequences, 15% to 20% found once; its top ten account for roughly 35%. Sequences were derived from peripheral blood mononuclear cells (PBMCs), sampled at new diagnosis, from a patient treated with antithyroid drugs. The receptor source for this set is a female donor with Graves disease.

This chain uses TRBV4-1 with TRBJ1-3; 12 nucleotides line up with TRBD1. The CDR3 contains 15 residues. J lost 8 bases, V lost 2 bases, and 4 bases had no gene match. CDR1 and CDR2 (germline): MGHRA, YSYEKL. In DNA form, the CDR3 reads TGCGCCAGCAGCCAACCGGGACAGGGGGCTGACACCATATATTTT. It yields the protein CASSQPGQGADTIYF.

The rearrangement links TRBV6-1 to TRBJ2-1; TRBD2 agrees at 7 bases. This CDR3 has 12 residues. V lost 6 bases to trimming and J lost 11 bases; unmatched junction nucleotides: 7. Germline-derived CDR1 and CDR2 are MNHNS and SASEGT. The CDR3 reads CASSDLAEKQFF. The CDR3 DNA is TGTGCCAGCAGCGACCTAGCGGAGAAGCAGTTCTTC.

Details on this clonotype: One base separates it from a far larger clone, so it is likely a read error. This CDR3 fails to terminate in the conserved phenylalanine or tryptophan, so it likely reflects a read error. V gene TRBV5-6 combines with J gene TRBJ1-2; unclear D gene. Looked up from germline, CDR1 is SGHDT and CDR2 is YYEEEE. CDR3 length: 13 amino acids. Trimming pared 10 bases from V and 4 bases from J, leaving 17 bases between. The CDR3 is CAWSVRRLYGYTL. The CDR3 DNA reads TGTGCCTGGAGTGTCAGGAGACTCTATGGCTACACCCTC.

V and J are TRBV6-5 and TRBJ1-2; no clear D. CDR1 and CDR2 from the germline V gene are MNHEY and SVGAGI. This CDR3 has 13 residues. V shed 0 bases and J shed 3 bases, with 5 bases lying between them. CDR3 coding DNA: TGTGCCAGCAGTTACTCGGCAGACTATGGCTACACCTTC. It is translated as CASSYSADYGYTF.

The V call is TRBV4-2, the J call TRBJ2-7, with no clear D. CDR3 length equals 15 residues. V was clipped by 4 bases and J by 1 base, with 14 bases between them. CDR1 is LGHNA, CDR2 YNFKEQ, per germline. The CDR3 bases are TGTGCCAGCAGCCTGTCGAGAGAGGTTTCCTACGAGCAGTACTTC. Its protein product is CASSLSREVSYEQYF.

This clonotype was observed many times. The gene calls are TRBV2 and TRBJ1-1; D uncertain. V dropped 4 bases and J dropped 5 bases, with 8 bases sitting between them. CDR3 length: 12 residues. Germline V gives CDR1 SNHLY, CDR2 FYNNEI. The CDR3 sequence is CASSGGGTEAFF. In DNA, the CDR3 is TGTGCCAGCAGTGGCGGAGGGACTGAAGCTTTCTTT.

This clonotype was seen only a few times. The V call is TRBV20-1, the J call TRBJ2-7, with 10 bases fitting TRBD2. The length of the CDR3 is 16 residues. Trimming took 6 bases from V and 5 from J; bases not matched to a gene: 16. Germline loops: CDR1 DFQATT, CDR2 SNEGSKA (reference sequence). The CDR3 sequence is CSAHPPGLAPGDEQYF. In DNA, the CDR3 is TGCAGTGCACACCCACCGGGACTAGCGCCAGGCGACGAGCAGTACTTC.

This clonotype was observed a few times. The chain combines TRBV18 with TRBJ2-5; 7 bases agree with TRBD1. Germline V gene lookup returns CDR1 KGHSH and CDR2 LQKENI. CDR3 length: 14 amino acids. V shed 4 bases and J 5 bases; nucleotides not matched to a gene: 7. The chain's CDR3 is CASSLKNRGETQYF. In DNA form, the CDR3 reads TGTGCCAGCTCACTCAAAAACAGGGGTGAGACCCAGTACTTC. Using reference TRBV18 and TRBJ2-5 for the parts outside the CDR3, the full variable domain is NAGVMQNPRHLVRRRGQEARLRCSPMKGHSHVYWYRQLPEEGLKFMVYLQKENIIDESGMPKERFSAEFPKEGPSILRIQQVVRGDSAAYFCASSLKNRGETQYFGPGTRLLVL.

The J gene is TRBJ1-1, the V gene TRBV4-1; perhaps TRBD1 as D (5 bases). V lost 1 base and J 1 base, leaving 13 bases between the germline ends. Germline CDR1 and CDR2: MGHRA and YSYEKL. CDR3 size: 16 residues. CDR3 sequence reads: CASSQGRGGPNTEAFF. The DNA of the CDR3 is TGCGCCAGCAGCCAAGGGAGGGGTGGCCCGAACACTGAAGCTTTCTTT.

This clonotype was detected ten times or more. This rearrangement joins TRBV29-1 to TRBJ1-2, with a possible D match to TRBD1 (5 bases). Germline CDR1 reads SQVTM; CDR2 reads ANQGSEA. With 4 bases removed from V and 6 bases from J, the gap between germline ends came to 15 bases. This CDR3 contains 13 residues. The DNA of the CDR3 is TGCAGCGTTGGTGACAGCCCAAGGGATGGCTACACCTTC. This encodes CSVGDSPRDGYTF. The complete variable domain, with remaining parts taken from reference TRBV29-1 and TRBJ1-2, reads SAVISQKPSRDICQRGTSLTIQCQVDSQVTMMFWYRQQPGQSLTLIATANQGSEATYESGFVIDKFPISRPNLTFSTLTVSNMSPEDSSIYLCSVGDSPRDGYTFGSGTRLTVV.

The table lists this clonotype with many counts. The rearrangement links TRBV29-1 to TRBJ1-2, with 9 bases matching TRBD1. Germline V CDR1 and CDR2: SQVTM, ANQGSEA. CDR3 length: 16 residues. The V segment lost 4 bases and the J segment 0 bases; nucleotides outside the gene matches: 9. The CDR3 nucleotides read TGCAGCGTTGTTGGGGACAGGGATTCTACTAACTATGGCTACACCTTC. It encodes CSVVGDRDSTNYGYTF.

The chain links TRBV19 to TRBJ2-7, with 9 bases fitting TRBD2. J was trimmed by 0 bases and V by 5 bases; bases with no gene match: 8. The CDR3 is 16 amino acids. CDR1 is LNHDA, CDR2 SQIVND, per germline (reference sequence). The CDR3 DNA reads TGTGCCAGTAGTCGGTACGGACTAGCGAGCTCCTACGAGCAGTACTTC. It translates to CASSRYGLASSYEQYF.

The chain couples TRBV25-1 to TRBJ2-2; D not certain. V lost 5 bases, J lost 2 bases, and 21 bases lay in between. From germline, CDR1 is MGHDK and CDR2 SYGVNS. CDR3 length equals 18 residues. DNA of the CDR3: TGTGCCAGCAGTAAATTTAGTATCTCCACGACAAACACCGGGGAGCTGTTTTTT. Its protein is CASSKFSISTTNTGELFF. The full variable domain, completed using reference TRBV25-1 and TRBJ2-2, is EADIYQTPRYLVIGTGKKITLECSQTMGHDKMYWYQQDPGMELHLIHYSYGVNSTEKGDLSSESTVSRIRTEHFPLTLESARPSHTSQYLCASSKFSISTTNTGELFFGEGSRLTVL.

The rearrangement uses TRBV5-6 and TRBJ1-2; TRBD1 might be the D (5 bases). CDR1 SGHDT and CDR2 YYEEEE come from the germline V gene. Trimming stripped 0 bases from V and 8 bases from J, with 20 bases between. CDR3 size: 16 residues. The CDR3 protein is CASSLGLRDGVVGYTF. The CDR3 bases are TGTGCCAGCAGCTTGGGGCTCCGGGACGGGGTGGTCGGCTACACCTTC.

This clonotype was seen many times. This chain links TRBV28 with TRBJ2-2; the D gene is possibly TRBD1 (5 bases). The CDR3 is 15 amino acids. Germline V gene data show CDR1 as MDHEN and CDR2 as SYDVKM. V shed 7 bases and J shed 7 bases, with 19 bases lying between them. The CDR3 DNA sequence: TGTGCCAGCAACCTAGGGCAGGGAAGAGGCGGGGAGCTGTTTTTT. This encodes CASNLGQGRGGELFF.

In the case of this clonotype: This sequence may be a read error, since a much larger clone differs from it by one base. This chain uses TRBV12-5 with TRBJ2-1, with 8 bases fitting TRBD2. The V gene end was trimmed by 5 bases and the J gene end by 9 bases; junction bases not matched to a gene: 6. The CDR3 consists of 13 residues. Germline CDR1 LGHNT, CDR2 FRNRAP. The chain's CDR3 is CASGTRAGGEQFF. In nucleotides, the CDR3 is TGTGCTAGTGGTACACGTGCGGGAGGTGAGCAGTTCTTC.

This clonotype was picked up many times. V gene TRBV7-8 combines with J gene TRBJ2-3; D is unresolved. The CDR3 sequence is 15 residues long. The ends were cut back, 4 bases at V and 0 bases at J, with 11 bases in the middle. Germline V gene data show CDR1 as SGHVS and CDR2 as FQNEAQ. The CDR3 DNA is TGTGCCAGCAGCTCTGACATCCCTAGCACAGATACGCAGTATTTT. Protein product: CASSSDIPSTDTQYF.

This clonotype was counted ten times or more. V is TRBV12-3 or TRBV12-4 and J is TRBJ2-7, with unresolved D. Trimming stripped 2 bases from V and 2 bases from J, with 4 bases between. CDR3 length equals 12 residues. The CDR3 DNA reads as TGTGCCAGCAGTTTACTACCCTACGAGCAGTACTTC. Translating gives CASSLLPYEQYF.

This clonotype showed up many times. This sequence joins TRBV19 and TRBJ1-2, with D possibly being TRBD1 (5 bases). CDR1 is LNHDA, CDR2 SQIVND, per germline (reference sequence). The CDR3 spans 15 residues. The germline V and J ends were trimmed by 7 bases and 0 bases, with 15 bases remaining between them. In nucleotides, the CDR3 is TGTGCCAGTACCAACCAGGGCTCGACTAACTATGGCTACACCTTC. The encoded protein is CASTNQGSTNYGYTF. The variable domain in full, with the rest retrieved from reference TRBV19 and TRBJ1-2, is DGGITQSPKYLFRKEGQNVTLSCEQNLNHDAMYWYRQDPGQGLRLIYYSQIVNDFQKGDIAEGYSVSREKKESFPLTVTSAQKNPTAFYLCASTNQGSTNYGYTFGSGTRLTVV.

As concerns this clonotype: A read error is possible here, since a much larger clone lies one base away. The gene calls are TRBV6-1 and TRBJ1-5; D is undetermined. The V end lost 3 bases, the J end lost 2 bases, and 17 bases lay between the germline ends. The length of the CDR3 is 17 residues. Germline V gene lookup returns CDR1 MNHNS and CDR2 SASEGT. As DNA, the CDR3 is TGTGCCAGCAGTGACACTGGGTGGATGAGAGGCAATCAGCCCCAGCATTTT. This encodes CASSDTGWMRGNQPQHF.

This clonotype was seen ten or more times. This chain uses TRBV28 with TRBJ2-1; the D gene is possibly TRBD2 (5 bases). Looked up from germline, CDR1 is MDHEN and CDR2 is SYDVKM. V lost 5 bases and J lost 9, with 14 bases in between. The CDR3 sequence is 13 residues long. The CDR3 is CASSTRARPEQFF. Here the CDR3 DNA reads TGTGCCAGCAGTACTAGGGCTAGGCCTGAGCAGTTCTTC.

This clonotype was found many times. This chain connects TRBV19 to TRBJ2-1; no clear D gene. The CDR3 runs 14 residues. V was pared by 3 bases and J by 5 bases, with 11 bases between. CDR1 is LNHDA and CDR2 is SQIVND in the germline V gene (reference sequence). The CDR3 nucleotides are TGTGCCAGTAGTATCCAGGCCAACGACAATGAGCAGTTCTTC. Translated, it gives CASSIQANDNEQFF.

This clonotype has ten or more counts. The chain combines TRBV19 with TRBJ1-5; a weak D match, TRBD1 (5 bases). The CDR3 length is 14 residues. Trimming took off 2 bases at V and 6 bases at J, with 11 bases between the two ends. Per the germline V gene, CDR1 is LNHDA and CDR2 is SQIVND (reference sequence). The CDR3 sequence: CASSIQAGTQPQHF. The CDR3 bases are TGTGCCAGTAGTATACAGGCAGGGACTCAGCCCCAGCATTTT.

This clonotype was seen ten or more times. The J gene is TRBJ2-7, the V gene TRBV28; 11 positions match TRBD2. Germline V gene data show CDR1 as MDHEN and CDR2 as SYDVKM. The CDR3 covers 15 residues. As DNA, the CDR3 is TGTGGGACTAGCGGGTCCCTCGAGCCCCGGTCGGAGCAGTACTTC. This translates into CGTSGSLEPRSEQYF.

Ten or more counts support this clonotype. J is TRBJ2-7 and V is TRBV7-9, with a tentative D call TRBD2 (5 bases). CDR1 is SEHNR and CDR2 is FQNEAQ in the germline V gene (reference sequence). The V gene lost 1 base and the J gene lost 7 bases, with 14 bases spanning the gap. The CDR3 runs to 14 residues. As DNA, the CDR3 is TGTGCCAGCAGCTTAGAAGCGGCCCGAGGGGAGCAGTACTTC. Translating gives CASSLEAARGEQYF. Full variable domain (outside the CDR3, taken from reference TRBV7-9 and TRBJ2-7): DTGVSQNPRHKITKRGQNVTFRCDPISEHNRLYWYRQTLGQGPEFLTYFQNEAQLEKSRLLSDRFSAERPKGSFSTLEIQRTEQGDSAMYLCASSLEAARGEQYFGPGTRLTVT.

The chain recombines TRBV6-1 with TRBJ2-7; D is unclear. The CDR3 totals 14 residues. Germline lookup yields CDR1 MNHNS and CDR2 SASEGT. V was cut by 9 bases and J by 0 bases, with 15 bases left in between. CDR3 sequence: CASRITLNSYEQYF. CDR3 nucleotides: TGTGCCAGTAGAATTACACTTAACTCCTACGAGCAGTACTTC.

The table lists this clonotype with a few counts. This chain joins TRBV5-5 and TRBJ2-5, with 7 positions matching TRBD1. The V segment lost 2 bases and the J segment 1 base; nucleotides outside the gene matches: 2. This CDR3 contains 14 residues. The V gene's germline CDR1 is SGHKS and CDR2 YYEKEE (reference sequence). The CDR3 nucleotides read TGTGCCAGCAGCTTTGGGACAGCCCAAGAGACCCAGTACTTC. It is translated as CASSFGTAQETQYF.

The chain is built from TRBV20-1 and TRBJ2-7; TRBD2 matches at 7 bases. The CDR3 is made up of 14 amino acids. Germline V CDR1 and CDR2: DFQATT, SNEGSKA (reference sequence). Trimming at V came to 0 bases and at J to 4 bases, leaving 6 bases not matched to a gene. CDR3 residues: CSARDGGSMYEQYF. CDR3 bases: TGCAGTGCTAGAGATGGCGGGAGTATGTACGAGCAGTACTTC.

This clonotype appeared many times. This CDR3 is CASSLVRTPRETQYF. The CDR3 DNA reads as TGTGCCAGCAGCTTAGTTCGGACACCTCGGGAGACCCAGTACTTC. V is TRBV7-2 and J is TRBJ2-5; perhaps TRBD1 as D (5 bases). V lost 1 base and J lost 5, with 14 bases in between. The CDR3 totals 15 residues. Germline V gene lookup returns CDR1 SGHTA and CDR2 FQGNSA. Full variable domain (missing parts from reference TRBV7-2 and TRBJ2-5): GAGVSQSPSNKVTEKGKDVELRCDPISGHTALYWYRQSLGQGLEFLIYFQGNSAPDKSGLPSDRFSAERTGGSVSTLTIQRTQQEDSAVYLCASSLVRTPRETQYFGPGTRLLVL.

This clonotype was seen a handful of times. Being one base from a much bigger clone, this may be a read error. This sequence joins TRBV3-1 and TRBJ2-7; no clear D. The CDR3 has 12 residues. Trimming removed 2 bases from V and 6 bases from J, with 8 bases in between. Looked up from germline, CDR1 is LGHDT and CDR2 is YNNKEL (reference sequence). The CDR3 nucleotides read TGTGCCAGCAGCCAAACAGCGAGCGAGCAGTACTTC. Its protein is CASSQTASEQYF.

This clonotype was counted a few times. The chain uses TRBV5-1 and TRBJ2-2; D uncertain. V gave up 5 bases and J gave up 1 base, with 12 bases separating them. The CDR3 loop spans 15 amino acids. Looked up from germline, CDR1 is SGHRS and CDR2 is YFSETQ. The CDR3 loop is CASRDGAVNTGELFF. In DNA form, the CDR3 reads TGCGCCAGCAGAGACGGCGCCGTGAACACCGGGGAGCTGTTTTTT.

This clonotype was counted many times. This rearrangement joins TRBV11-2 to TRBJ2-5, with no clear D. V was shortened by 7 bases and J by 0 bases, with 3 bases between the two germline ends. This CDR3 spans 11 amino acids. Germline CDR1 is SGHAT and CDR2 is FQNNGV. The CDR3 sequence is CASTHQETQYF. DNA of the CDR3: TGTGCCAGCACCCACCAAGAGACCCAGTACTTC. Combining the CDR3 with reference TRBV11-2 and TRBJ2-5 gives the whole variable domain EAGVAQSPRYKIIEKRQSVAFWCNPISGHATLYWYQQILGQGPKLLIQFQNNGVVDDSQLPKDRFSAERLKGVDSTLKIQPAKLEDSAVYLCASTHQETQYFGPGTRLLVL.